The rows below give T cell receptor beta chains drawn from one sample of a study of T cell responses to AZD1222 COVID-19 vaccine. Profiled with immunoSEQ multiplex PCR; TCRdb holds only in-frame clones, not every one. The sample carries about 140,000 clones, about nine tenths recorded once. Sequenced here: peripheral blood, sampled on day 0 of AZD1222 vaccination. These receptors originate from an adult in good health. The CDR3 runs from the conserved cysteine through the conserved F or W. Size values are once, few and many counts, or a class for expanded clones, and some rows have none.

>TRBV9|NA|TRBJ2-3|12
CASSVAENTQYF
>TRBV21-1|NA|TRBJ2-7|16
CASSTRRDSLRMEQYF
>TRBV2|once|TRBJ2-2|19
CASSASLRALRANTGELFF
>TRBV7-9|NA|TRBJ1-5|13
CASAVEGSQPQHF
>TRBV2|NA|TRBJ1-1|17
CASRYRTGSYMNTEAFF
>TRBV28|once|TRBJ1-5|15
CASSPGQGGRQPQHF
>TRBV4-1|NA|TRBJ2-7|13
CASSPVRDYEQYF
>TRBV7-6|NA|TRBJ1-3|13
CASSLALGVTIYF
>TRBV14|NA|TRBJ1-2|14
CASSQGQGNYGYTF
>TRBV19|NA|TRBJ2-1|15
CASSFWTSAAVEQFF
>TRBV2|NA|TRBJ1-6|15
CASSSRGQDNSPLHF
>TRBV7-2|once|TRBJ1-1|13
CASSLHRDTEAFF
>TRBV29-1|once|TRBJ2-7|12
CSVLRGLYEQYF
>TRBV5-5|NA|TRBJ2-7|17
CASSLLGGTVGSYEQYF
>TRBV7-2|NA|TRBJ1-3|15
CASSLGTASGNTIYF
>TRBV3-1/TRBV3-2|NA|TRBJ2-1|16
CASSHSLAGRNNEQFF
>TRBV4-1|NA|TRBJ1-2|17
CASSPRKGEVANYGYTF
>TRBV28|NA|TRBJ1-2|12
CASSRQFYGYTF
>TRBV5-5|NA|TRBJ2-3|18
CASSGSGRTGRITDTQYF
>TRBV6-6|NA|TRBJ2-1|13
CASSRDRYNEQFF
>TRBV28|NA|TRBJ1-4|15
CASSEPGQGREKLFF
>TRBV5-8|NA|TRBJ1-5|17
CASSLEAGRAWDQPQHF
>TRBV2|once|TRBJ1-2|12
CASSPDSYGYTF
>TRBV6-5|NA|TRBJ1-5|14
CASSYGGRKGPQHF
>TRBV25-1|NA|TRBJ2-1|14
CASTLAGVLNEQFF
>TRBV19|NA|TRBJ1-2|14
CASSIASGHYGYTF
>TRBV24-1|once|TRBJ2-1|12
CAIKQGAGEQFF
>TRBV3-1/TRBV3-2|NA|TRBJ1-1|15
CASSQGGVVNTEAFF
>TRBV6-1|NA|TRBJ2-1|19
CASSGQVKRAIILYNEQFF
>TRBV27|NA|TRBJ1-1|13
CASSLRRHLEAFF
>TRBV28|NA|TRBJ1-2|13
CASSLTGDYGYTF
>TRBV3-1/TRBV3-2|NA|TRBJ2-3|16
CASSQNLLQTPDTQYF
>TRBV2|NA|TRBJ2-5|14
CASSATSGKETQYF
>TRBV7-9|once|TRBJ2-5|15
CASSLGGGPHETQYF
>TRBV7-9|NA|TRBJ1-4|11
CASSSTEKLFF
>TRBV24-1|few|TRBJ2-1|16
CATSDDRDSFYNEQFF
>TRBV28|NA|TRBJ1-3|16
CASRFATGDRGNTIYF
>TRBV28|NA|TRBJ1-1|16
CATRPSSGQGRVEAFF
>TRBV7-6|NA|TRBJ1-4|18
CASSLAGGSPGGNEKLFF
>TRBV10-1|NA|TRBJ1-1|13
CASSLKGNTEAFF
>TRBV24-1|once|TRBJ1-1|14
CATSDHRDPTEAFF
>TRBV27|NA|TRBJ2-7|14
CASSVFRQGTEQYF
>TRBV7-2|NA|TRBJ2-2|14
CASSYIKGTGELFF